This TCR beta chain was identified in a study of blood T cell repertoires in COVID-19. Whole-study context: From the United States, Italy and Spain came samples of acute and convalescent COVID-19. PBMCs, B-cell-depleted T cells, or T cells provided the cDNA or gDNA that made up the material.

Trimming stripped 3 bases from V and 7 bases from J, with 18 bases between. The CDR3 length is 15 residues. Per germline, CDR1 MDHEN and CDR2 SYDVKM. In the study's own analysis: Estimated nucleated cell counts came from reference gene primer amplification. Repertoires were generated with immunoSEQ multiplex PCR, while TCRdb's copy carries only in-frame clones and drops some. V, J and clone size derive from that table, while D and trimming were established from the DNA sequence. The profile shows about 150,000 clones, more than 80% of them singletons. This TCR came from a man aged 50 to 60 with acute or convalescent COVID-19. Sequenced sample: peripheral blood. The rearrangement uses TRBV28 and TRBJ1-2; maybe TRBD1 (6 bases). The DNA for the CDR3 is TGTGCCAGCAGTTTCTCGGCAGGGGCGCAGAGTGGCTACACCTTC. It encodes CASSFSAGAQSGYTF.